This T cell receptor (beta chain) came from a study of T cell responses to AZD1222 COVID-19 vaccine. The study's findings and limits: Within unmutated variant regions lay the reported targets of nearly half of spike-specific TCRs. A rise in Spike-specific TCR breadth and depth followed two AZD1222 doses. Donors were mostly white British, more females; clonal diversity possibly underestimated. Only a handful of AZD1222 recipients, more than five in all, had baseline seropositivity.

The repertoire was sequenced with immunoSEQ multiplex PCR; TCRdb's copy has only in-frame clones and lacks some. The table shows 150,000 to 200,000 clones, with almost 90% occurring only once. CDR3 size: 15 residues. Trimming stripped 1 base from V and 5 bases from J, with 15 bases between. In germline, CDR1 is SGHRS, CDR2 YFSETQ. Points on this clone: Its target is not known.

The sequence was obtained from an adult in good health. Sequencing used peripheral blood, obtained on day 0 of AZD1222 vaccination. The chain recombines TRBV5-1 with TRBJ1-1; D is perhaps TRBD1 (6 bases). CDR3 bases: TGCGCCAGCAGCTTGAATGGGGGGCGGTGGACTGAAGCTTTCTTT. This translates into CASSLNGGRWTEAFF.